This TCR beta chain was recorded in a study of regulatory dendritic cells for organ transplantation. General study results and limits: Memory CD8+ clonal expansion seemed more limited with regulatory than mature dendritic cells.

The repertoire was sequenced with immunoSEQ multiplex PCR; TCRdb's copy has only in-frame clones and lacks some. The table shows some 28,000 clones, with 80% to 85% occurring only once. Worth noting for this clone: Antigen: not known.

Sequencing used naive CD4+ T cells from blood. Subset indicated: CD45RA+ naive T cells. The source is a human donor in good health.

CDR3 DNA: TGTGCCAGTAGTACCCAGACAGGGGGGTATCAGCCCCAGCATTTT. Its protein is CASSTQTGGYQPQHF. This chain connects TRBV19 to TRBJ1-5; TRBD1 aligns across 9 bases. Trimming took 4 bases from V and 5 from J; bases not matched to a gene: 6. Per germline, CDR1 LNHDA and CDR2 SQIVND (reference sequence). CDR3 length: 15 amino acids.